These 6 T cell receptor beta chains originate from one sample sequenced in a study of cytomegalovirus exposure and HLA in healthy donors. In the PCR, 60 Vbeta and 13 Jbeta primers were used. Libraries were prepared by immunoSEQ multiplex PCR; TCRdb keeps only in-frame clonotypes and omits some of them. The sample consists of around 190,000 clones, 65% to 80% of them appearing once. Sequencing was carried out using PBMCs. The receptors originated from a man aged 25 to 40 in good health and CMV-seropositive.

The chain couples TRBV5-6 to TRBJ2-5; 8 bases are shared with TRBD1. V shed 10 bases and J 5 bases; nucleotides not matched to a gene: 7. Germline CDR1 SGHDT, CDR2 YYEEEE. The CDR3 sequence is 12 residues long. For the CDR3, the DNA is TGTGCCTCCCAGGGGGCGGCGGAGACCCAGTACTTC. This encodes CASQGAAETQYF.

The V and J genes are TRBV6-5 and TRBJ1-2; no firm D call. CDR1 is MNHEY, CDR2 SVGAGI, per germline. This CDR3 region has 13 residues. Trimming stripped 6 bases from V and 8 bases from J, with 16 bases between. This CDR3 reads CASRSRTPEGYTF. The CDR3 DNA reads TGTGCCAGCAGGTCCCGGACTCCCGAAGGCTACACCTTC.

This clone turned up a few times. The chain combines TRBV2 with TRBJ2-7; D possibly corresponds to TRBD1 (6 bases). The germline V gene encodes CDR1 SNHLY and CDR2 FYNNEI. The CDR3 covers 15 residues. The V end lost 9 bases, the J end lost 0 bases, and 18 bases lay between the germline ends. CDR3 nucleotide sequence: TGTGCCAGGGGCGGTACAGGGTTTTTCTCCTACGAGCAGTACTTC. It codes for CARGGTGFFSYEQYF.

The rearrangement uses TRBV11-2 and TRBJ2-1, with TRBD2 identical over 9 bases. The CDR3 extends over 14 amino acids. The germline gives CDR1 SGHAT, CDR2 FQNNGV. Germline trimming cut 5 bases from V and 7 bases from J; bases unmatched to any gene: 6. The CDR3: CASSAGGFLNEQFF. CDR3 nucleotides: TGTGCCAGCAGCGCGGGGGGGTTCCTGAATGAGCAGTTCTTC.

The rearrangement joins TRBV5-1 to TRBJ2-3, with TRBD2 identical over 15 bases. CDR3 length: 16 amino acids. Germline CDR1 is SGHRS and CDR2 is YFSETQ. J lost 4 bases, V lost 4 bases, and 4 bases had no gene match. CDR3 loop: CASSLGTSGGSDTQYF. The DNA of the CDR3 is TGCGCCAGCAGCCTGGGGACTAGCGGGGGGTCAGATACGCAGTATTTT.

The sample holds one count of this clone. This chain joins TRBV2 and TRBJ2-5; D call uncertain. Germline values: CDR1 SNHLY, CDR2 FYNNEI. The CDR3 contains 13 residues. V was cut by 2 bases and J by 2 bases, with 6 bases left in between. This chain's CDR3 is CASSELLQETQYF. CDR3 sequence (DNA): TGTGCCAGCAGTGAACTCCTGCAAGAGACCCAGTACTTC.